Presented here are 32 T cell receptor beta chains from one specimen sequenced in a study of shared clonotypes between healthy human individuals. The data were produced by immunoSEQ multiplex PCR, yet TCRdb's version contains in-frame clones alone and is incomplete. Among around 720,000 clones, 55% to 85% were seen once, and the ten largest hold around 2%. Sequencing used memory CD4+ T cells sorted from blood. Subset meaning: CD45RA-negative fraction. Receptors were obtained from a woman in her twenties or thirties in good health.

The chain is built from TRBV30 and TRBJ2-7; the match to TRBD1 covers 7 bases. The CDR3 has 13 amino acids. V shed 8 bases and J 0 bases; nucleotides not matched to a gene: 7. Germline V gene data show CDR1 as GTSNPN and CDR2 as SVGIG (reference sequence). The CDR3 region has the DNA TGTGCCACCAGGACAGGTGGCTCCTACGAGCAGTACTTC. The encoded protein is CATRTGGSYEQYF.

This clone occurred once. The chain recombines TRBV2 with TRBJ2-2, with D unclear. Germline V gene sequence: CDR1 SNHLY, CDR2 FYNNEI. CDR3 length equals 14 residues. V lost 1 base to trimming and J lost 4 bases, with 7 bases between them. CDR3 sequence: CASSEVVGTGELFF. Here the CDR3 DNA reads TGTGCCAGCAGTGAAGTGGTGGGCACCGGGGAGCTGTTTTTT.

The V and J genes are TRBV19 and TRBJ1-2, with 7 bases identical to TRBD1. Trimming at V came to 6 bases and at J to 6 bases, leaving 13 bases not matched to a gene. Germline CDR1 is LNHDA and CDR2 is SQIVND (reference sequence). The CDR3 loop spans 15 amino acids. The CDR3 loop is CASRITGTALDGYTF. CDR3 nucleotide sequence: TGTGCCAGTAGGATAACCGGGACAGCCTTGGATGGCTACACCTTC.

J is TRBJ2-5 and V is TRBV6-1; 7 nucleotides align to TRBD2. CDR3 length equals 12 residues. V shed 8 bases, J shed 5 bases, and the junction held 5 bases outside the gene matches. The germline CDR1 and CDR2 sequences are MNHNS and SASEGT. CDR3 region: CASAQGGETQYF. The CDR3 coding sequence is TGTGCCAGCGCTCAGGGAGGGGAGACCCAGTACTTC.

The gene calls are TRBV7-8 and TRBJ2-1; D is perhaps TRBD2 (6 bases). V lost 5 bases and J lost 7, with 24 bases in between. The V gene's germline CDR1 is SGHVS and CDR2 FQNEAQ. CDR3 length equals 17 residues. CDR3 DNA: TGTGCCAGCAGCCCGGGGAGAAGGCGACCTGCGGGGAATGAGCAGTTCTTC. Its protein is CASSPGRRRPAGNEQFF.

This chain uses TRBV5-6 with TRBJ2-7; TRBD1 aligns across 7 bases. Germline assignment: CDR1 SGHDT and CDR2 YYEEEE. This CDR3 has 16 residues. The ends lost 0 bases at V and 2 bases at J; junction bases unmatched: 8. In nucleotides, the CDR3 is TGTGCCAGCAGCTTGGGGATGACAGGGCCAACCTACGAGCAGTACTTC. Protein sequence: CASSLGMTGPTYEQYF.

The J gene is TRBJ2-2, the V gene TRBV7-6; possibly TRBD1 for D (7 bases). The CDR3 covers 16 residues. Germline V lookup: CDR1 SGHVS, CDR2 FNYEAQ. The V and J ends lost 5 bases and 4 bases respectively, with 17 bases between them. In DNA form, the CDR3 reads TGTGCCAGCAGCCCTTGGGGGGCAGGGGGCACCGGGGAGCTGTTTTTT. It codes for CASSPWGAGGTGELFF.

Only a few counts were recorded for this clone. The chain's CDR3 is CAWSWGARRYNEKLFF. As DNA, the CDR3 is TGTGCCTGGAGTTGGGGGGCGCGGAGGTATAATGAAAAACTGTTTTTT. The rearrangement joins TRBV30 to TRBJ1-4; D might be TRBD1 (6 bases). The germline V gene has CDR1 GTSNPN and CDR2 SVGIG (reference sequence). The V end lost 2 bases, the J end lost 4 bases, and 17 bases lay between the germline ends. This CDR3 region has 16 residues.

This clone has just a few counts. V and J are TRBV6-5 and TRBJ2-1; TRBD2 matches 12 bases. The V and J ends lost 6 bases and 15 bases, in that order; junction bases with no gene match: 9. The CDR3 has 13 amino acids. The V gene's germline CDR1 is MNHEY and CDR2 SVGAGI. CDR3 loop: CASRERTSGNPFF. The DNA of the CDR3 is TGTGCCAGCAGAGAGCGGACTAGCGGGAATCCGTTCTTC.

This chain links TRBV7-3 with TRBJ2-1; D call uncertain. The germline gives CDR1 SGHTA, CDR2 FQGTGA. Trimming took off 5 bases at V and 6 bases at J, with 14 bases between the two ends. The CDR3 runs 14 residues. CDR3 amino acids: CASSPDLGFNEQFF. The DNA for the CDR3 is TGTGCCAGCAGCCCCGATCTAGGATTCAATGAGCAGTTCTTC.

The chain combines TRBV11-2 with TRBJ2-5; 7 positions match TRBD1. The CDR3 has 17 residues. V was pared by 1 base and J by 4 bases, with 12 bases of the junction left unmatched. Germline assignment: CDR1 SGHAT and CDR2 FQNNGV. CDR3 coding DNA: TGTGCCAGCAGCTTAGTGGTGGGCAGGGGGAAGGGAGAGACCCAGTACTTC. This gives the protein CASSLVVGRGKGETQYF.

This chain links TRBV5-5 with TRBJ1-1; no clear D gene. V lost 1 base and J lost 0, with 7 bases in between. CDR3 length: 14 residues. Germline CDR1 SGHKS, CDR2 YYEKEE (reference sequence). CDR3 loop: CASSLWGLNTEAFF. CDR3 nucleotide sequence: TGTGCCAGCAGCTTGTGGGGTCTGAACACTGAAGCTTTCTTT.

Ten or more counts support this clone. The chain combines TRBV25-1 with TRBJ2-1, with 12 positions matching TRBD1. The trim removed 6 bases at V and 5 bases at J, leaving 11 bases unmatched. Germline V gene lookup returns CDR1 MGHDK and CDR2 SYGVNS. This CDR3 has 17 amino acids. Written as DNA, the CDR3 is TGTGCCAGCAGCCGGGACAGGGGGCGCGGGGACAACAATGAGCAGTTCTTC. This gives the protein CASSRDRGRGDNNEQFF.

The CDR3 nucleotides read TGCAGCTGCCAAAGACTAGCCCAGGCCCAAGAGACCCAGTACTTC. This sequence encodes CSCQRLAQAQETQYF. This rearrangement joins TRBV29-1 to TRBJ2-5, with 7 bases lining up with TRBD2. V was clipped by 8 bases and J by 1 base; unmatched bases: 13. Germline assignment: CDR1 SQVTM and CDR2 ANQGSEA. The CDR3 sequence is 15 residues long.

The rearrangement joins TRBV9 to TRBJ2-5; 10 bases match TRBD2. Germline-derived CDR1 and CDR2 are SGDLS and YYNGEE. The trim removed 3 bases at V and 1 base at J, leaving 6 bases unmatched. CDR3 length equals 16 residues. The CDR3 DNA reads as TGTGCCAGCAGCGGTCTAGCGGGAGTAGGCCAAGAGACCCAGTACTTC. It is translated as CASSGLAGVGQETQYF.

V usage is TRBV11-2 and J usage is TRBJ2-6; no reliable D call. Germline-derived CDR1 and CDR2 are SGHAT and FQNNGV. V was clipped by 0 bases and J by 2 bases, with 11 bases between them. This CDR3 is 17 amino acids long. As DNA, the CDR3 is TGTGCCAGCAGCTTAGATAGAACACCAACTGGGGCCAACGTCCTGACTTTC. It yields the protein CASSLDRTPTGANVLTF.

The gene calls are TRBV19 and TRBJ1-2; maybe TRBD1 (5 bases). The V end was cut by 5 bases, the J end by 8 bases, with 12 bases between. CDR1 LNHDA and CDR2 SQIVND come from the germline V gene (reference sequence). CDR3 length: 12 amino acids. The CDR3 loop is CASSAQGIGYTF. The CDR3 DNA reads TGTGCCAGTAGTGCCCAGGGAATCGGCTACACCTTC.

The gene calls are TRBV10-1 and TRBJ2-7; 10 positions agree with TRBD2. Germline CDR1 reads WNHNN; CDR2 reads SYGVQD (reference sequence). With 3 bases clipped from V and 4 bases from J, the junction kept 9 bases outside the gene matches. This CDR3 contains 16 residues. DNA for the CDR3: TGCGCCAGCAGTGAACTTGCTAGCGGGAGTCGGTACGAGCAGTACTTC. Its translation is CASSELASGSRYEQYF.

This clone was seen a few times. The chain recombines TRBV5-5 with TRBJ1-2; TRBD1 is a possible D gene (5 bases). Between the trimmed V and J ends, which lost 1 base and 8 bases, there was a span of 18 bases. Germline CDR1 SGHKS, CDR2 YYEKEE (reference sequence). The CDR3 sequence is 15 residues long. The DNA of the CDR3 is TGTGCCAGCAGCTTGATTCTCGGCCAGGGAGGCGGCTACACCTTC. It codes for CASSLILGQGGGYTF.

Only a few counts were recorded for this clone. V gene TRBV2 combines with J gene TRBJ1-3, with D uncertain. V gave up 4 bases and J gave up 0 bases, with 10 bases separating them. The CDR3 consists of 15 residues. Germline CDR1 and CDR2: SNHLY and FYNNEI. The CDR3 coding sequence is TGTGCCAGCAGTGTAGGGATGTACTCTGGAAACACCATATATTTT. Protein sequence: CASSVGMYSGNTIYF.

This clone has more than one count but fewer than ten. The chain recombines TRBV5-1 with TRBJ1-2, with D hard to call. CDR1 is SGHRS, CDR2 YFSETQ, per germline. Trimming removed 4 bases from V and 4 bases from J, with 8 bases in between. This CDR3 contains 12 residues. The CDR3 coding sequence is TGCGCCAGCAGCGTGGACGGCTATGGCTACACCTTC. Translating it yields CASSVDGYGYTF.

V usage is TRBV5-1 and J usage is TRBJ2-5, with D possibly matching TRBD1 (5 bases). Germline V CDR1 and CDR2: SGHRS, YFSETQ. CDR3 length: 19 residues. V was shortened by 0 bases and J by 0 bases, with 21 bases between the two germline ends. CDR3 DNA sequence: TGCGCCAGCAGCTTGGGTTCGGGCCCCGTTAGGGGAAACCAAGAGACCCAGTACTTC. This gives the protein CASSLGSGPVRGNQETQYF.

This clone was observed a handful of times. V and J are TRBV7-2 and TRBJ2-3, with D unclear. V was cut by 1 base and J by 0 bases, with 8 bases left in between. Germline assignment: CDR1 SGHTA and CDR2 FQGNSA. The CDR3 loop spans 15 amino acids. The CDR3 here is CASSLDSTSTDTQYF. CDR3 nucleotide sequence: TGTGCCAGCAGCTTAGACTCTACTAGCACAGATACGCAGTATTTT.

CDR3 protein: CASSVVLGPYNEQFF. DNA of the CDR3: TGTGCCAGCAGCGTAGTGCTGGGACCCTACAATGAGCAGTTCTTC. The chain employs TRBV9 and TRBJ2-1; D is tentatively TRBD1 or TRBD2 (5 bases each). CDR3 length equals 15 residues. V was clipped by 0 bases and J by 2 bases, with 9 bases between them. The germline CDR1 and CDR2 sequences are SGDLS and YYNGEE.

The rearrangement uses TRBV2 and TRBJ2-1, with unresolved D. Trimming stripped 7 bases from V and 6 bases from J, with 7 bases between. CDR1 SNHLY and CDR2 FYNNEI come from the germline V gene. The CDR3 runs to 11 residues. In nucleotides, the CDR3 is TGTGCCAGCACACGGTTCAATGAGCAGTTCTTC. This codes for CASTRFNEQFF.

This CDR3 is CASSGVATDTQYF. CDR3 in DNA: TGTGCCAGCAGCGGGGTGGCTACAGATACGCAGTATTTT. The V and J genes are TRBV9 and TRBJ2-3; D gene unclear. V dropped 3 bases and J dropped 3 bases, with 8 bases sitting between them. The germline V gene encodes CDR1 SGDLS and CDR2 YYNGEE. The CDR3 is 13 residues long.

The genes are TRBV28 and TRBJ1-1; D might be TRBD1 (5 bases). The V and J ends lost 7 bases and 5 bases respectively, with 11 bases between them. The germline CDR1 and CDR2 sequences are MDHEN and SYDVKM. This CDR3 spans 12 amino acids. The CDR3, as DNA: TGTGCCAGCACCCATGGGGGTACTGAAGCTTTCTTT. It specifies CASTHGGTEAFF.

There are a few counts of this clone. The chain is built from TRBV7-8 and TRBJ2-7, with D possibly TRBD1 on 5 matching bases. The CDR3 is 13 residues long. V was clipped by 5 bases and J by 3 bases, with 11 bases between them. Germline assignment: CDR1 SGHVS and CDR2 FQNEAQ. CDR3 in DNA: TGTGCCAGCAGCCGAGACAGTGACTACGAGCAGTACTTC. Translating it yields CASSRDSDYEQYF.

This clone was picked up one time. The chain couples TRBV9 to TRBJ2-1; 11 positions match TRBD2. CDR1 SGDLS and CDR2 YYNGEE come from the germline V gene. The CDR3 is made up of 19 amino acids. V gave up 0 bases and J gave up 0 bases; unmatched junction bases: 8. CDR3 protein: CASSVGSTSGGLSYNEQFF. Written as DNA, the CDR3 is TGTGCCAGCAGCGTAGGGTCAACTAGCGGGGGTCTCTCCTACAATGAGCAGTTCTTC. The full variable domain, rest sourced from reference TRBV9 and TRBJ2-1, is DSGVTQTPKHLITATGQRVTLRCSPRSGDLSVYWYQQSLDQGLQFLIQYYNGEERAKGNILERFSAQQFPDLHSELNLSSLELGDSALYFCASSVGSTSGGLSYNEQFFGPGTRLTVL.

V and J are TRBV7-2 and TRBJ2-1; 7 bases are a match to TRBD2. This CDR3 has 15 amino acids. In germline, CDR1 is SGHTA, CDR2 FQGNSA. V gave up 1 base and J gave up 4 bases; unmatched junction bases: 4. CDR3 bases: TGTGCCAGCAGCTTAGAGGCGGGAGCTTACAATGAGCAGTTCTTC. Protein product: CASSLEAGAYNEQFF.

On this clone itself: This same CDR3 is encoded by further DNA sequences in the sample. The rearrangement uses TRBV30 and TRBJ1-5; the D is unclear. CDR3 length: 13 amino acids. V gave up 0 bases and J gave up 1 base, with 4 bases separating them. CDR1 is GTSNPN and CDR2 is SVGIG in the germline V gene (reference sequence). The CDR3 nucleotides read TGTGCCTGGAGTGTTGAAAGCAATCAGCCCCAGCATTTT. This gives the protein CAWSVESNQPQHF.

The chain carries TRBV19 and TRBJ1-5; D not resolved. The CDR3 has 14 residues. CDR1 and CDR2 (germline): LNHDA, SQIVND (reference sequence). V gave up 4 bases and J gave up 5 bases, with 12 bases separating them. The CDR3 DNA reads as TGTGCCAGTAGTAAGGGATTCGACGATCAGCCCCAGCATTTT. Translated, it gives CASSKGFDDQPQHF.